These T cell receptor beta chains were read from a single sample in a study of cytomegalovirus exposure and HLA in healthy donors. Profiling relied on immunoSEQ multiplex PCR, and the TCRdb table lists in-frame clones only, not all of them. The sample lists around 300,000 clones; roughly 70% were seen once. The specimen sequenced was PBMCs. These TCRs come from a female donor in good health and CMV-seronegative. Both conserved end residues are part of each CDR3. The D gene is left open where the match is weak. Clone sizes are given selectively: once, few, many, or a class where the clone is expanded.

v_call,d_call,j_call,cdr3_length,clone_size,cdr3_nt,cdr3_aa
TRBV7-6,TRBD2,TRBJ2-7,14,NA,TGTGCTAGCAGCCCGACTAGCGGATCCTACGAGCAGTACTTC,CASSPTSGSYEQYF
TRBV30,TRBD2,TRBJ2-1,15,NA,TGTGCCTGGGGTAGCGGGAGAATTTCCTACAATGAGCAGTTCTTC,CAWGSGRISYNEQFF
TRBV2,TRBD1,TRBJ1-2,14,NA,TGTGCCAGCAGCCCGGCAGGGGGGCACTATGGCTACACCTTC,CASSPAGGHYGYTF
TRBV5-4,NA,TRBJ2-1,15,NA,TGTGCCAGCAGCTTGGCGCTAGCAGAGAAGACTGAGCAGTTCTTC,CASSLALAEKTEQFF
TRBV5-4,NA,TRBJ2-7,14,NA,TGTGCCAGCAGCACCGGGACACCTCCTAGGGAGCAGTACTTC,CASSTGTPPREQYF
TRBV6-1,NA,TRBJ2-3,15,NA,TGTGCCAGCAGTGAAGCGCTTGGTACTTCAGATACGCAGTATTTT,CASSEALGTSDTQYF
TRBV15,NA,TRBJ1-2,13,NA,TGTGCCACCAGCCAGGGACTTAACTATGGCTACACCTTC,CATSQGLNYGYTF
TRBV29-1,NA,TRBJ2-7,13,NA,TGCAGCGTTGAAGAGACACTACTAGGCGAGCAGTACTTC,CSVEETLLGEQYF
TRBV5-4,NA,TRBJ2-5,14,NA,TGTGCCAGCAGCTTGGCCCAGGGCCAAGAGACCCAGTACTTC,CASSLAQGQETQYF
TRBV7-3,TRBD2,TRBJ2-2,16,once,TGTGCCAGCAGCTTAAATAGCGGGATGAACACCGGGGAGCTGTTTTTT,CASSLNSGMNTGELFF
TRBV11-2,TRBD1,TRBJ2-2,16,NA,TGTGCCAGCAGCATCCGGGACAGGAGTTTCACCGGGGAGCTGTTTTTT,CASSIRDRSFTGELFF
TRBV15,NA,TRBJ2-7,14,few,TGTGCCACCGGGAGCAGCCTGAGCTCCTACGAGCAGTACTTC,CATGSSLSSYEQYF
TRBV27,TRBD1,TRBJ1-1,15,NA,TGTGCCAGCAGTATCAACAGGGGGCCGGGGACTGAAGCTTTCTTT,CASSINRGPGTEAFF
TRBV4-1,NA,TRBJ2-5,18,NA,TGCGCCAGCAGCCAAGATCCCCACTCGGTAGCGGTCCAAGAGACCCAGTACTTC,CASSQDPHSVAVQETQYF
TRBV27,NA,TRBJ2-7,15,NA,TGTGCCAGCAGTTTATCGTCAGCGGGTGGCTACGAGCAGTACTTC,CASSLSSAGGYEQYF
TRBV7-9,NA,TRBJ1-1,11,NA,TGTTCCAGCAGTATTCAGGCTGAAGCTTTCTTT,CSSSIQAEAFF
TRBV2,TRBD1,TRBJ1-2,12,NA,TGTGCCAGCGACGGGACAGGGGGTGGCTACACCTTC,CASDGTGGGYTF
TRBV5-4,NA,TRBJ2-5,13,NA,TGTGCCAGCAGCTTGGACTCAGTGGGCACCCAGTACTTC,CASSLDSVGTQYF
TRBV27,TRBD1,TRBJ1-1,13,NA,TGTGCCAGCAGTCCTTACGGACAGGTTGAAGCTTTCTTT,CASSPYGQVEAFF
TRBV11-3,TRBD1,TRBJ2-2,15,NA,TGTGCCAGCAGCCCCAGACAGGGCCGAACCGGGGAGCTGTTTTTT,CASSPRQGRTGELFF
TRBV5-6,NA,TRBJ2-1,18,NA,TGTGCCAGCAGCTCTTTTGGCGGGCCAACCCCCACCTACAATGAGCAGTTCTTC,CASSSFGGPTPTYNEQFF
TRBV4-1,TRBD2,TRBJ2-1,16,few,TGCGCCAGCAGCCAAACGGCCGGACTAGCGTTCAATGAGCAGTTCTTC,CASSQTAGLAFNEQFF
TRBV9,NA,TRBJ2-1,15,NA,TGTGCCAGCTCAGGAGGGCGTCCGTCCTACAATGAGCAGTTCTTC,CASSGGRPSYNEQFF
TRBV28,TRBD2,TRBJ2-7,14,few,TGTGCCAGCGGGGGCGGGAGGTACTCCTACGAGCAGTACTTC,CASGGGRYSYEQYF
TRBV7-3,TRBD2,TRBJ2-6,16,NA,TGTGCCAGCAGCTTAGGGGCGGGAGCGGGGGCCAACGTCCTGACTTTC,CASSLGAGAGANVLTF
TRBV4-1,TRBD2,TRBJ2-1,16,NA,TGCGCCAGCAGCCGACTGGGGACTACCCTATACAATGAGCAGTTCTTC,CASSRLGTTLYNEQFF
TRBV7-2,TRBD1,TRBJ2-2,16,few,TGTGCCAGCAGCCCATGGGGGACAGGGGGCACCGGGGAGCTGTTTTTT,CASSPWGTGGTGELFF
TRBV18,NA,TRBJ2-3,14,NA,TGTGCCAGCTCACCTTACTCTGGCACAGATACGCAGTATTTT,CASSPYSGTDTQYF
TRBV5-1,TRBD2,TRBJ2-3,21,NA,TGCGCCAGCAGCGAGATAGAGGGACTAGCGAAAGGGTTATCGAGCACAGATACGCAGTATTTT,CASSEIEGLAKGLSSTDTQYF
TRBV5-1,TRBD2,TRBJ2-1,13,few,TGCGCCAGCAGCGTGGGAGGGCCGGATGAGCAGTTCTTC,CASSVGGPDEQFF
TRBV9,NA,TRBJ2-2,15,few,TGTGCCAGCAGCGTAGAGCTGGTCCCCACCGGGGAGCTGTTTTTT,CASSVELVPTGELFF
TRBV4-1,NA,TRBJ2-7,15,NA,TGCGCCAGCAGCCCGGGGGCGGGAGAGAGGCACGAGCAGTACTTC,CASSPGAGERHEQYF
TRBV5-1,TRBD1,TRBJ2-7,15,NA,TGCGCCAGCAGCTTCCCGGGACAGGCTTCCTACGAGCAGTACTTC,CASSFPGQASYEQYF
TRBV7-7,NA,TRBJ2-7,15,NA,TGTGCTAGCAGCTGGGGTCCTAGCGTATCCTACGAGCAGTACTTC,CASSWGPSVSYEQYF
TRBV19,NA,TRBJ1-1,15,NA,TGTGCCAGTAGTATCCGGTACAGATCGAACACTGAAGCTTTCTTT,CASSIRYRSNTEAFF
TRBV6-1,TRBD1,TRBJ2-7,13,NA,TGTGCCAGCACCACGAAGGGGGCCCACGAGCAGTACTTC,CASTTKGAHEQYF
TRBV28,NA,TRBJ2-7,14,NA,TGTGCCAGCAGTTTACTCAGCGGACGGAATGAGCAGTACTTC,CASSLLSGRNEQYF
TRBV6-6,TRBD2,TRBJ2-7,16,NA,TGTGCCAGCAGTTCCCTTAACGGGAGGGCCACCTACGAGCAGTACTTC,CASSSLNGRATYEQYF
TRBV2,NA,TRBJ2-7,12,NA,TGTGCCAGCAGGGGGGCCTCCTACGAGCAGTACTTC,CASRGASYEQYF
TRBV7-9,TRBD1,TRBJ2-7,13,NA,TGTGCCACCACCGGGACAGGAGCCTACGAGCAGTACTTC,CATTGTGAYEQYF
TRBV2,NA,TRBJ2-7,14,NA,TGTGCCAGCAGGTCTTTAAGAGGGTTGGGCGAGCAGTACTTC,CASRSLRGLGEQYF
TRBV9,NA,TRBJ1-4,15,NA,TGTGCCAGCAGCGTAGATCCAGGCGTTAATGAAAAACTGTTTTTT,CASSVDPGVNEKLFF
TRBV9,NA,TRBJ2-1,13,NA,TGTGCCAGCAGCGTAATAGATTCCAATGAGCAGTTCTTC,CASSVIDSNEQFF
TRBV2,TRBD2,TRBJ2-1,16,NA,TGTGCCAGCAGTGACCCAGCAGCGGGAGGGGATAATGAGCAGTTCTTC,CASSDPAAGGDNEQFF
TRBV5-1,TRBD2,TRBJ2-7,17,NA,TGCGCCAGCAGCTTGGTGCCCGTAGGAGCGGGAGCTAGCGAGCAGTACTTC,CASSLVPVGAGASEQYF
TRBV5-4,TRBD2,TRBJ2-2,16,few,TGTGCCAGCTGCGCTACGCTAGCGGGAGGCGCCGGGGAGCTGTTTTTT,CASCATLAGGAGELFF
TRBV9,TRBD2,TRBJ2-3,16,NA,TGTGCCAGCAGCGTAGGGAGTAGCGGGAGGACAGATACGCAGTATTTT,CASSVGSSGRTDTQYF
TRBV28,TRBD2,TRBJ2-7,16,few,TGTGCCAGCAGTCTCCGGACTAGCGGGAGGTCCTACGAGCAGTACTTC,CASSLRTSGRSYEQYF
TRBV5-4,NA,TRBJ1-3,16,NA,TGTGCCAGCAGCTTAGGTGGACAGCTCTCTGGAAACACCATATATTTT,CASSLGGQLSGNTIYF
TRBV11-3,TRBD2,TRBJ2-7,13,NA,TGTGCCAGCGGACCTACTAGCGGGTACGAGCAGTACTTC,CASGPTSGYEQYF
TRBV7-9,TRBD2,TRBJ2-5,17,few,TGTGCCAGCAGCTTAGAGGCCCCCGGGAGGGTGGTAGAGACCCAGTACTTC,CASSLEAPGRVVETQYF
TRBV5-1,TRBD2,TRBJ2-1,19,NA,TGCGCCAGCAGCTTTAGGACTAGCGGGAGTGACAGAACGCCGAATGAGCAGTTCTTC,CASSFRTSGSDRTPNEQFF
TRBV6-1,TRBD1,TRBJ1-5,13,NA,TGTGCCAGCAGCCCCGACAGGGGGCAGCCCCAGCATTTT,CASSPDRGQPQHF
TRBV20-1,NA,TRBJ2-1,11,NA,TGCAGTGCGCGGGCTAGCCCCTATTGGTTCTTC,CSARASPYWFF
TRBV11-3,TRBD2,TRBJ2-7,15,once,TGTGCCAGCAGCTTAGCGGGACTAGCGGGAGTCGAGCAGTACTTC,CASSLAGLAGVEQYF
TRBV5-1,NA,TRBJ2-7,15,NA,TGCGCCAGCAGCTTGCCCACAGGGAGTTTCTACGAGCAGTACTTC,CASSLPTGSFYEQYF
TRBV7-6,TRBD1,TRBJ1-3,13,NA,TGTGCCAGCAGCGAGGACAGGGGAGACACCATATATTTT,CASSEDRGDTIYF
TRBV2,NA,TRBJ1-2,12,NA,TGTGCCAGCAGGGTAGACAGCTATGGCTACACCTTC,CASRVDSYGYTF
TRBV18,TRBD2,TRBJ2-2,16,NA,TGTGCCAGCTCACTTCCTAGCGGAGCGAACACCGGGGAGCTGTTTTTT,CASSLPSGANTGELFF
TRBV29-1,NA,TRBJ1-2,11,NA,TGCAGCTACGGGGGGGAATATGGCTACACCTTC,CSYGGEYGYTF